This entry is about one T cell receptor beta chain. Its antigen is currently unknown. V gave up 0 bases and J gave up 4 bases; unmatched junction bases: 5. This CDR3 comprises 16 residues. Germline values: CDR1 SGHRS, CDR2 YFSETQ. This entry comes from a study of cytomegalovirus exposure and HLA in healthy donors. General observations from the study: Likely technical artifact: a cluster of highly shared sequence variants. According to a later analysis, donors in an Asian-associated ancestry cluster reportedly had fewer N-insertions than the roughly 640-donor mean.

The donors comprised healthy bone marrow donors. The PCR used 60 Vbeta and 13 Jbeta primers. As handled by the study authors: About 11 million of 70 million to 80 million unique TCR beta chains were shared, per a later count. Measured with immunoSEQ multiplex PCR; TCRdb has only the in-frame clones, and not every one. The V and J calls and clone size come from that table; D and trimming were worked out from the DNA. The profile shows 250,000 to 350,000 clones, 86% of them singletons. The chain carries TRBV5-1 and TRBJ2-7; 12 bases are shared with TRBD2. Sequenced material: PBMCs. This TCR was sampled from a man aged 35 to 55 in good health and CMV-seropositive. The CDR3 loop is CASSLGLAGVSYEQYF. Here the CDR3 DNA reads TGCGCCAGCAGCTTGGGACTAGCGGGAGTCTCGTACGAGCAGTACTTC.